Below, one T cell receptor (beta chain) is given with its context. This sample is drawn from a study of blood T cell repertoires in COVID-19. Study information: From the United States, Italy and Spain came samples of acute and convalescent COVID-19.

J was trimmed by 0 bases and V by 9 bases; bases with no gene match: 5. Germline V gene lookup returns CDR1 SNHLY and CDR2 FYNNEI. The CDR3 spans 14 residues. Study processing details: Reference gene primer amplification gave nucleated cell count estimates. Method: immunoSEQ multiplex PCR; TCRdb's copy keeps in-frame clones and lacks some. The D gene and trimming were derived from the DNA, and the V and J assignments and clone size from that table. Counted here are approximately 270,000 clones, about 89% occurring once; the ten biggest clones make up approximately 9.7%. The specimen was peripheral blood. The chain links TRBV2 to TRBJ2-3, with 8 nucleotides matching TRBD2. This receptor was identified in a man aged 40-49 years with active or convalescent COVID-19. This CDR3 is CASGAGASTDTQYF. The CDR3 nucleotides read TGTGCCAGTGGAGCGGGAGCCAGCACAGATACGCAGTATTTT.